The rows below give T cell receptor beta chains drawn from one sample of a study of beta chain features in type 1 diabetes. Here immunoSEQ multiplex PCR was the method, and the copy in TCRdb shows in-frame clones only, minus some. The sample contains some 640,000 clones, around an eighth of which appear only once. Sequenced sample: naive CD4+ T cells from blood. These receptor sequences come from a man aged 18-30 years with type 1 diabetes. The CDR3 runs from the conserved cysteine through the conserved F or W. The D gene is left open where the match is weak. Size tells how often a clone was seen (once, few, many) or the class of an expanded clone, and some rows leave it out.

d_call: TRBD1; j_call: TRBJ2-1; cdr3_length: 14; clone_size: NA; v_call: TRBV29-1; cdr3_nt: TGCAGCGTTGAAGAAACAGGGGGCCCGGTCAAGCAGTTCTTC; cdr3_aa: CSVEETGGPVKQFF
d_call: TRBD2; j_call: TRBJ2-5; cdr3_length: 17; clone_size: NA; v_call: TRBV11-3; cdr3_nt: TGTGCCAGCAGCTCCGCCTGGACTAGCGGGAGCCAAGAGACCCAGTACTTC; cdr3_aa: CASSSAWTSGSQETQYF
d_call: TRBD1; j_call: TRBJ2-3; cdr3_length: 16; clone_size: few; v_call: TRBV5-1; cdr3_nt: TGCGCCAGCAGCTCCTGGACAGGGGCAGGGACAGATACGCAGTATTTT; cdr3_aa: CASSSWTGAGTDTQYF
d_call: NA; j_call: TRBJ2-5; cdr3_length: 15; clone_size: NA; v_call: TRBV25-1; cdr3_nt: TGTGCCAGCAGTGATCCCTCGACTAGGCGAGAGACCCAGTACTTC; cdr3_aa: CASSDPSTRRETQYF
d_call: NA; j_call: TRBJ1-4; cdr3_length: 15; clone_size: once; v_call: TRBV9; cdr3_nt: TGTGCCAGCAGCGTAGCTCCAAGGGGATCGGAAAAACTGTTTTTT; cdr3_aa: CASSVAPRGSEKLFF
d_call: TRBD1; j_call: TRBJ1-5; cdr3_length: 17; clone_size: NA; v_call: TRBV4-1; cdr3_nt: TGCGCCAGCAGCCAAGGTTCACGGACAGGGAGCAATCAGCCCCAGCATTTT; cdr3_aa: CASSQGSRTGSNQPQHF
d_call: TRBD1; j_call: TRBJ1-2; cdr3_length: 13; clone_size: few; v_call: TRBV30; cdr3_nt: TGTGCCGGCCGGGACAGGGCCAACTATGGCTACACCTTC; cdr3_aa: CAGRDRANYGYTF
d_call: NA; j_call: TRBJ1-1; cdr3_length: 11; clone_size: few; v_call: TRBV20-1; cdr3_nt: TGCAGTGCTAGAGGGCCCCGAGAAGCTTTCTTT; cdr3_aa: CSARGPREAFF
d_call: NA; j_call: TRBJ1-2; cdr3_length: 15; clone_size: NA; v_call: TRBV7-9; cdr3_nt: TGTGCCAGCAGCATTCTACAGGAGCCTAACTATGGCTACACCTTC; cdr3_aa: CASSILQEPNYGYTF
d_call: NA; j_call: TRBJ2-5; cdr3_length: 16; clone_size: NA; v_call: TRBV5-1; cdr3_nt: TGCGCCAGCAGCTCGAAGATCACAGGGTTGAAAGAGACCCAGTACTTC; cdr3_aa: CASSSKITGLKETQYF
d_call: NA; j_call: TRBJ2-2; cdr3_length: 16; clone_size: NA; v_call: TRBV11-2; cdr3_nt: TGTGCCAGCAGCTTCGGTAGCTGGGGGGACACCGGGGAGCTGTTTTTT; cdr3_aa: CASSFGSWGDTGELFF
d_call: NA; j_call: TRBJ1-5; cdr3_length: 15; clone_size: NA; v_call: TRBV5-4; cdr3_nt: TGTGCCAGCAGCCCATGGGGCGGAGAGAATCAGCCCCAGCATTTT; cdr3_aa: CASSPWGGENQPQHF
d_call: NA; j_call: TRBJ2-1; cdr3_length: 11; clone_size: few; v_call: TRBV5-1; cdr3_nt: TGCGCCAGCAGCTTGCTGGATGAGCAGTTCTTC; cdr3_aa: CASSLLDEQFF
d_call: TRBD1; j_call: TRBJ2-5; cdr3_length: 21; clone_size: NA; v_call: TRBV5-1; cdr3_nt: TGCGCCAGCAGCTTGCGGACAGCGGGGACAGGGAAGGGGAGAGGGCAAGAGACCCAGTACTTC; cdr3_aa: CASSLRTAGTGKGRGQETQYF
d_call: NA; j_call: TRBJ2-7; cdr3_length: 15; clone_size: few; v_call: TRBV19; cdr3_nt: TGTGCCAGTATGGGGGGACACCGGAGCTCCTACGAGCAGTACTTC; cdr3_aa: CASMGGHRSSYEQYF
d_call: NA; j_call: TRBJ1-4; cdr3_length: 16; clone_size: NA; v_call: TRBV7-2; cdr3_nt: TGTGCCAGCAGCTTAAAGAGAAACGGCTTTAATGAAAAACTGTTTTTT; cdr3_aa: CASSLKRNGFNEKLFF
d_call: NA; j_call: TRBJ2-7; cdr3_length: 13; clone_size: few; v_call: TRBV4-2; cdr3_nt: TGTGCCAGCAGCCAAGAGGGGGGCTACGAGCAGTACTTC; cdr3_aa: CASSQEGGYEQYF
d_call: NA; j_call: TRBJ1-2; cdr3_length: 13; clone_size: few; v_call: TRBV4-1; cdr3_nt: TGCGCCAGCAGCCATGTACAGCTCTATGGCTACACCTTC; cdr3_aa: CASSHVQLYGYTF
d_call: NA; j_call: TRBJ1-5; cdr3_length: 13; clone_size: NA; v_call: TRBV27; cdr3_nt: TGTGCCAGCAGTTGGGAAGGTTCCCAGCCCCAGCATTTT; cdr3_aa: CASSWEGSQPQHF
d_call: NA; j_call: TRBJ1-4; cdr3_length: 13; clone_size: NA; v_call: TRBV28; cdr3_nt: TGTGCCAGCAGAAGACAGATTAATGAAAAACTGTTTTTT; cdr3_aa: CASRRQINEKLFF
d_call: TRBD1; j_call: TRBJ2-1; cdr3_length: 15; clone_size: NA; v_call: TRBV6-6; cdr3_nt: TGTGCCAGCAGTTACGCCCGACAGGGTGTGAATGAGCAGTTCTTC; cdr3_aa: CASSYARQGVNEQFF
d_call: TRBD1; j_call: TRBJ1-2; cdr3_length: 19; clone_size: NA; v_call: TRBV23-1; cdr3_nt: TGCGCCAGCAGTCAACACAGATTGACAGGGGGCAACTCTAACTATGGCTACACCTTC; cdr3_aa: CASSQHRLTGGNSNYGYTF
d_call: TRBD2; j_call: TRBJ2-1; cdr3_length: 18; clone_size: NA; v_call: TRBV4-1; cdr3_nt: TGCGCCAGCAGCCAAGTTACCACCGGGACTAGCGGGATCGATGAGCAGTTCTTC; cdr3_aa: CASSQVTTGTSGIDEQFF
d_call: TRBD1; j_call: TRBJ2-3; cdr3_length: 16; clone_size: NA; v_call: TRBV10-3; cdr3_nt: TGTGCCATCAGCCCTGACAGGGGAATTAGCACAGATACGCAGTATTTT; cdr3_aa: CAISPDRGISTDTQYF
d_call: NA; j_call: TRBJ2-3; cdr3_length: 14; clone_size: NA; v_call: TRBV29-1; cdr3_nt: TGCAGCATATCAGGGGCCATAGCCACAGATACGCAGTATTTT; cdr3_aa: CSISGAIATDTQYF
d_call: NA; j_call: TRBJ2-7; cdr3_length: 15; clone_size: NA; v_call: TRBV7-9; cdr3_nt: TGTGCCAGCAGCTTAGCGGAGGCAGGGGTCAACAGGCAGTACTTC; cdr3_aa: CASSLAEAGVNRQYF
d_call: NA; j_call: TRBJ1-2; cdr3_length: 12; clone_size: few; v_call: TRBV29-1; cdr3_nt: TGCAGCGTTGTGGAGGGTAACTATGGCTACACCTTC; cdr3_aa: CSVVEGNYGYTF
d_call: NA; j_call: TRBJ2-4; cdr3_length: 15; clone_size: NA; v_call: TRBV5-6; cdr3_nt: TGTGCCAGCAGCTTCGGACTGTTAGCCAAAAACATTCAGTACTTC; cdr3_aa: CASSFGLLAKNIQYF
d_call: NA; j_call: TRBJ1-4; cdr3_length: 16; clone_size: few; v_call: TRBV30; cdr3_nt: TGTGCCTGGAGTGTAGGCCGGAGAGGAATAAATGAAAAACTGTTTTTT; cdr3_aa: CAWSVGRRGINEKLFF
d_call: NA; j_call: TRBJ2-5; cdr3_length: 12; clone_size: once; v_call: TRBV7-2; cdr3_nt: TGTGCCAGCAGCTCCTCCCAAGAGACCCAGTACTTC; cdr3_aa: CASSSSQETQYF
d_call: NA; j_call: TRBJ2-7; cdr3_length: 11; clone_size: few; v_call: TRBV2; cdr3_nt: TGTGCCAGCAGTAAAACCAACGAGCAGTACTTC; cdr3_aa: CASSKTNEQYF
d_call: TRBD1; j_call: TRBJ1-2; cdr3_length: 15; clone_size: NA; v_call: TRBV30; cdr3_nt: TGTGCCTGGACCGCGTCTGGGACAGGGAGATATGGCTACACCTTC; cdr3_aa: CAWTASGTGRYGYTF
d_call: NA; j_call: TRBJ1-2; cdr3_length: 13; clone_size: few; v_call: TRBV13; cdr3_nt: TGTGCCAGCAGCTTAATGACAGGAGGGGGCTACACCTTC; cdr3_aa: CASSLMTGGGYTF
d_call: TRBD1; j_call: TRBJ2-2; cdr3_length: 15; clone_size: NA; v_call: TRBV6-5; cdr3_nt: TGTGCCAGCAGTTATCCCGGACAGGGCACCGGGGAGCTGTTTTTT; cdr3_aa: CASSYPGQGTGELFF
d_call: TRBD2; j_call: TRBJ2-2; cdr3_length: 17; clone_size: NA; v_call: TRBV27; cdr3_nt: TGTGCCAGCAGTTTATCGTTGCGGGAGACGAACACCGGGGAGCTGTTTTTT; cdr3_aa: CASSLSLRETNTGELFF
d_call: NA; j_call: TRBJ1-2; cdr3_length: 14; clone_size: few; v_call: TRBV30; cdr3_nt: TGTGCCTGGAGTCCCACACTTGACACCTATGGCTACACCTTC; cdr3_aa: CAWSPTLDTYGYTF
d_call: NA; j_call: TRBJ2-3; cdr3_length: 17; clone_size: NA; v_call: TRBV30; cdr3_nt: TGTGCCTGGGGCAGGACGAGGACGTCACAAAACACAGATACGCAGTATTTT; cdr3_aa: CAWGRTRTSQNTDTQYF
d_call: NA; j_call: TRBJ2-7; cdr3_length: 14; clone_size: few; v_call: TRBV7-2; cdr3_nt: TGTGCCAGCAGCTTAGTTCAGGGGACCTACGAGCAGTACTTC; cdr3_aa: CASSLVQGTYEQYF